The 19 T cell receptor beta chains in this list originate from one sample, sequenced in a study of Ad26.COV2.S vaccination and SARS-CoV-2 variants. Libraries were prepared by immunoSEQ multiplex PCR; TCRdb keeps only in-frame clonotypes and omits some of them. The sample lists about 480,000 clones, approximately 88% occurring once. The treatment was: roughly 18 received Ad26.COV2.S at low or high dose, single or two shots; 5 received placebo; per-sample allocation not given. The study sampled participants on day 63 after the first vaccine or placebo injection. Source: peripheral blood, taken in a trial of Ad26.COV2.S vaccine versus placebo. The receptors here all came from a person between 18 and 65 years old who received the Ad26.COV2.S COVID-19 vaccine or a placebo.

The rearrangement joins TRBV21-1 to TRBJ2-2; the table assigns TRBD1, which was not confirmed against the DNA. TRBV21-1 is a listed pseudogene. The CDR3 consists of 10 residues. The CDR3: CASKGAGLFF. The CDR3 DNA is TGTGCCAGCAAGGGGGCGGGGCTGTTTTTT.

This sequence joins TRBV27 and TRBJ2-2; D is possibly TRBD2 (6 bases). Germline values: CDR1 MNHEY, CDR2 SMNVEV (reference sequence). Trimming removed 3 bases from V and 4 bases from J, with 15 bases in between. This CDR3 is built from 16 residues. CDR3 in amino acids: CASSFWASAGTGELFF. The CDR3 nucleotides are TGTGCCAGCAGTTTCTGGGCTAGCGCGGGCACCGGGGAGCTGTTTTTT.

The chain joins TRBV6-2 or TRBV6-3 to TRBJ2-3; 10 bases match TRBD2. The V and J ends lost 2 bases and 5 bases, in that order; junction bases with no gene match: 7. Germline CDR1 is MNHEY and CDR2 is SVGEGT. The CDR3 runs 16 residues. CDR3 DNA: TGTGCCAGCAGTTACGGAGCGGGGGGGTTTCAAGATACGCAGTATTTT. Amino acid sequence: CASSYGAGGFQDTQYF.

CDR3 protein: CAGEGVGDTQYF. CDR3 in DNA: TGTGCCGGAGAGGGGGTGGGAGATACGCAGTATTTT. The chain is built from TRBV6-5 and TRBJ2-3; perhaps TRBD1 as D (6 bases). V lost 11 bases and J lost 5, with 14 bases in between. The CDR3 runs to 12 residues. Per germline, CDR1 MNHEY and CDR2 SVGAGI.

J is TRBJ2-5 and V is TRBV5-1; D gene uncertain. The V gene's germline CDR1 is SGHRS and CDR2 YFSETQ. V was pared by 1 base and J by 5 bases, with 3 bases between. The CDR3 contains 11 residues. Written as DNA, the CDR3 is TGCGCCAGCAGCTTGTCTGAGACCCAGTACTTC. Amino acids: CASSLSETQYF.

The V call is TRBV10-1, the J call TRBJ1-5; unclear D gene. The germline gives CDR1 WNHNN, CDR2 SYGVQD (reference sequence). The V gene lost 3 bases and the J gene lost 2 bases, with 14 bases spanning the gap. CDR3 length: 16 residues. The CDR3, as DNA: TGCGCCAGCAGTGACTCAGGAACCGGGGGCAATCAGCCCCAGCATTTT. Translated: CASSDSGTGGNQPQHF.

This clone has only one observation. The V call is TRBV11-2, the J call TRBJ2-7; D ambiguous. This CDR3 comprises 12 residues. Germline V gene lookup returns CDR1 SGHAT and CDR2 FQNNGV. V lost 1 base and J lost 3, with 4 bases in between. The CDR3 region has the DNA TGTGCCAGCAGCTTAGGGGTCTACGAGCAGTACTTC. This encodes CASSLGVYEQYF.

This chain's CDR3 is CASNRGTGGSDTQYF. CDR3 DNA sequence: TGTGCCAGCAATCGTGGGACAGGGGGCTCAGATACGCAGTATTTT. The chain recombines TRBV27 with TRBJ2-3; 12 nucleotides match TRBD1. The CDR3 consists of 15 residues. With 7 bases clipped from V and 4 bases from J, the junction kept 6 bases outside the gene matches. Germline V gene data show CDR1 as MNHEY and CDR2 as SMNVEV (reference sequence).

The chain uses TRBV7-2 and TRBJ2-7; perhaps TRBD1 as D (5 bases). Trimming removed 1 base from V and 6 bases from J, with 10 bases in between. Germline V gives CDR1 SGHTA, CDR2 FQGNSA. There are 13 residues in the CDR3. The chain's CDR3 is CASSLDPRGEQYF. The CDR3 DNA is TGTGCCAGCAGCTTAGACCCAAGGGGCGAGCAGTACTTC.

The chain uses TRBV4-1 and TRBJ2-1, with 9 bases fitting TRBD2. The CDR3 is made up of 17 amino acids. Per the germline V gene, CDR1 is MGHRA and CDR2 is YSYEKL. Unmatched junction bases numbered 10, after V lost 0 bases and J lost 7 bases. The CDR3 here is CASSQDLAGGPLNEQFF. In DNA, the CDR3 is TGCGCCAGCAGCCAAGATCTTGCGGGAGGGCCCTTAAATGAGCAGTTCTTC.

The chain has TRBV11-2 and TRBJ2-7, with D possibly matching TRBD1 (6 bases). From germline, CDR1 is SGHAT and CDR2 FQNNGV. CDR3 length: 14 amino acids. V gave up 5 bases and J gave up 4 bases, with 15 bases separating them. Here the CDR3 DNA reads TGTGCCAGCAGCCCCAACAGGGACCGGTACGAGCAGTACTTC. This gives the protein CASSPNRDRYEQYF.

V and J are TRBV29-1 and TRBJ2-5; TRBD2 might be the D (6 bases). Germline V gene lookup returns CDR1 SQVTM and CDR2 ANQGSEA. V dropped 6 bases and J dropped 4 bases, with 12 bases sitting between them. This CDR3 has 12 residues. Here the CDR3 DNA reads TGCAGCGTGGGACTCCAAGGAGAGACCCAGTACTTC. It encodes CSVGLQGETQYF.

The V and J genes are TRBV24-1 and TRBJ1-5; 9 nucleotides line up with TRBD1. The CDR3 runs to 18 residues. Germline V gives CDR1 KGHDR, CDR2 SFDVKD. Trimming removed 0 bases from V and 7 bases from J; junction bases left unmatched: 12. The CDR3 loop reads CATSDLGRAQGARQPQHF. The CDR3 DNA reads as TGTGCCACCAGTGATTTGGGTCGTGCACAGGGGGCTCGGCAGCCCCAGCATTTT.

This chain uses TRBV5-1 with TRBJ2-3; 10 bases map to TRBD2. The CDR3 covers 16 residues. CDR1 SGHRS and CDR2 YFSETQ come from the germline V gene. Unmatched junction bases numbered 4, after V lost 2 bases and J lost 1 base. As DNA, the CDR3 is TGCGCCAGCAGCTTAGCGGGAGGGTCGGGCACAGATACGCAGTATTTT. This sequence encodes CASSLAGGSGTDTQYF.

This clone was observed once. The gene calls are TRBV9 and TRBJ2-7; 8 positions match TRBD2. V dropped 4 bases and J dropped 7; count of bases not matched to a gene: 7. This CDR3 region has 13 residues. Germline V lookup: CDR1 SGDLS, CDR2 YYNGEE. The CDR3 sequence: CASSPGLAGEQYF. The CDR3 bases are TGTGCCAGCAGCCCAGGACTAGCTGGTGAGCAGTACTTC.

The V call is TRBV7-8, the J call TRBJ2-3; tentative D call: TRBD1 (7 bases). The ends were cut back, 5 bases at V and 1 base at J, with 13 bases in the middle. CDR1 SGHVS and CDR2 FQNEAQ come from the germline V gene. The CDR3 is made up of 15 amino acids. CDR3 DNA: TGTGCCAGCAGCCCAGGGGGGCCCGGCACAGATACGCAGTATTTT. The encoded protein is CASSPGGPGTDTQYF.

The chain couples TRBV28 to TRBJ1-5; D is possibly TRBD1 (6 bases). Germline CDR1 and CDR2: MDHEN and SYDVKM. The germline V and J ends were trimmed by 5 bases and 2 bases, with 16 bases remaining between them. CDR3 length: 16 amino acids. This CDR3 reads CASSGQGPMGNQPQHF. The DNA for the CDR3 is TGTGCCAGCAGTGGGCAGGGGCCCATGGGCAATCAGCCCCAGCATTTT.

This chain uses TRBV10-3 with TRBJ1-3, with a weak D call TRBD1 (6 bases). V was trimmed by 6 bases and J by 2 bases, leaving 17 bases between them. The CDR3 has 16 amino acids. The germline CDR1 and CDR2 sequences are ENHRY and SYGVKD. The CDR3 DNA sequence: TGTGCCATCAGAATTACACAGGGCCCCACTGGAAACACCATATATTTT. It codes for CAIRITQGPTGNTIYF.

The chain is built from TRBV9 and TRBJ1-1; maybe TRBD1 (6 bases). Germline V CDR1 and CDR2: SGDLS, YYNGEE. The CDR3 has 13 amino acids. The germline V and J ends were trimmed by 3 bases and 8 bases, with 14 bases remaining between them. CDR3 DNA sequence: TGTGCCAGCAGCGCCCCGTGGGGGGGCGAAGCTTTCTTT. It yields the protein CASSAPWGGEAFF.